These 26 T cell receptor beta chains were all obtained from the same sample, sequenced in a study of blood T cell repertoires in COVID-19. Method: immunoSEQ multiplex PCR; TCRdb's copy keeps in-frame clones and lacks some. Of 270,000 or so clones detected, about 87% appear once; the ten largest clones hold 8.6%. The sequencing sample was made of peripheral blood. The receptors come from a human donor in a cohort sampled during active COVID-19.

The chain links TRBV23-1 to TRBJ1-2, with D maybe TRBD1 (5 bases). TRBV23-1 is an open reading frame whose function is uncertain. V was trimmed by 6 bases and J by 0 bases, leaving 14 bases between them. CDR3 length: 15 residues. The CDR3 sequence: CASSSRRDPNYGYTF. The CDR3 DNA reads as TGCGCCAGCAGCTCGCGGCGGGACCCTAACTATGGCTACACCTTC.

The chain joins TRBV19 to TRBJ1-1; unclear D gene. Germline CDR1 LNHDA, CDR2 SQIVND (reference sequence). There are 15 residues in the CDR3. V lost 4 bases and J lost 5, with 17 bases in between. The DNA of the CDR3 is TGTGCCAGTAGTAATGTCGCGGGCGCGGGTACTGAAGCTTTCTTT. Its translation is CASSNVAGAGTEAFF.

On this clone: Mismatch with germline at one junction end may stem from a read error. This chain connects TRBV7-7 to TRBJ2-3, with a possible D match to TRBD2 (6 bases). This CDR3 has 15 residues. From germline, CDR1 is SSHAT and CDR2 FNYEAQ (reference sequence). The CDR3 region has the DNA TGTGCTAGCAGCCCACAGCTGACTAGTACAGATACGCAGTATTTT. It specifies CASSPQLTSTDTQYF.

This clone occurred once. This chain uses TRBV3-1 (or the pseudogene TRBV3-2) with TRBJ2-2, with D unresolved. Germline loops: CDR1 LGHDT, CDR2 YNNKEL (reference sequence). Trimming pared 4 bases from V and 3 bases from J, leaving 12 bases between. CDR3 length: 15 amino acids. In DNA form, the CDR3 reads TGTGCCAGCAGCCCCCCGCGGAGCTACACCGGGGAGCTGTTTTTT. It specifies CASSPPRSYTGELFF.

The chain employs TRBV5-4 and TRBJ2-2; a weak D match, TRBD1 (6 bases). Germline CDR1 SGHNT, CDR2 YYREEE (reference sequence). The CDR3 loop spans 14 amino acids. V was clipped by 4 bases and J by 2 bases, with 9 bases between them. CDR3 loop: CASSRTENTGELFF. As DNA, the CDR3 is TGTGCCAGCAGCCGGACAGAAAACACCGGGGAGCTGTTTTTT.

This chain uses TRBV19 with TRBJ2-7, with D perhaps TRBD1 (5 bases). CDR1 LNHDA and CDR2 SQIVND come from the germline V gene (reference sequence). V was trimmed by 3 bases and J by 6 bases, leaving 15 bases between them. The CDR3 extends over 14 amino acids. DNA for the CDR3: TGTGCCAGTAGTATTAAAAGGGGTTTGGCCGAGCAGTACTTC. Its protein product is CASSIKRGLAEQYF.

V is TRBV6-6 and J is TRBJ2-3, with D tentatively TRBD2 (7 bases). The CDR3 totals 17 residues. Germline values: CDR1 MNHNY, CDR2 SVGAGI (reference sequence). V lost 8 bases to trimming and J lost 0 bases, with 21 bases between them. The CDR3 DNA sequence: TGTGCCAGCGGTCGTGGGGGGGGGCCAGCTAGCACAGATACGCAGTATTTT. This codes for CASGRGGGPASTDTQYF.

The count of this clone is one. J is TRBJ2-1 and V is TRBV19; TRBD2 matches at 15 bases. CDR3 length: 19 amino acids. Germline V gene data show CDR1 as LNHDA and CDR2 as SQIVND (reference sequence). Trimming at V came to 3 bases and at J to 4 bases, leaving 10 bases not matched to a gene. For the CDR3, the DNA is TGTGCCAGTAGTATGGGACTAGCGGGGGGAGCCTTCCTTTACAATGAGCAGTTCTTC. This encodes CASSMGLAGGAFLYNEQFF.

As regards this clone: Relative to the germline gene, one junction end is altered; a read error may explain this. J is TRBJ2-3 and V is TRBV7-7; perhaps TRBD1 as D (6 bases). Germline V CDR1 and CDR2: SSHAT, FNYEAQ (reference sequence). The CDR3 totals 14 residues. CDR3 protein: CASSFGAGADTQYF. The CDR3 DNA reads TGTGCTAGCAGCTTTGGGGCAGGGGCAGATACGCAGTATTTT.

The CDR3 loop is CSVARQPVISQHF. The DNA of the CDR3 is TGCAGCGTTGCGAGGCAGCCGGTAATATCCCAGCATTTT. The chain employs TRBV29-1 and TRBJ1-5, with unresolved D. This CDR3 region has 13 residues. CDR1 and CDR2 (germline): SQVTM, ANQGSEA. Deletions cut 4 bases from V and 11 bases from J, with 18 bases between.

The V and J genes are TRBV6-6 and TRBJ1-5, with no clear D. Trimming took off 2 bases at V and 2 bases at J, with 4 bases between the two ends. CDR3 size: 13 residues. Germline CDR1 and CDR2: MNHNY and SVGAGI (reference sequence). For the CDR3, the DNA is TGTGCCAGCAGTTACCAGGGCAATCAGCCCCAGCATTTT. Translated, it gives CASSYQGNQPQHF.

The V gene is TRBV5-1, the J gene TRBJ2-5; D may be TRBD1 (6 bases). The V end was cut by 0 bases, the J end by 5 bases, with 11 bases between. The CDR3 loop spans 14 amino acids. The germline V gene has CDR1 SGHRS and CDR2 YFSETQ. The CDR3 protein is CASSLATGKETQYF. The CDR3 DNA is TGCGCCAGCAGCTTGGCTACAGGGAAGGAGACCCAGTACTTC. Variable domain in full (rest from reference TRBV5-1 and TRBJ2-5): KAGVTQTPRYLIKTRGQQVTLSCSPISGHRSVSWYQQTPGQGLQFLFEYFSETQRNKGNFPGRFSGRQFSNSRSEMNVSTLELGDSALYLCASSLATGKETQYFGPGTRLLVL.

Written as DNA, the CDR3 is TGTGCCAGCAGTGTAGGGGCCAGGTCCGCTAATGAAAAACTGTTTTTT. As protein: CASSVGARSANEKLFF. The chain carries TRBV2 and TRBJ1-4; possibly TRBD1 for D (5 bases). The germline V gene has CDR1 SNHLY and CDR2 FYNNEI. The CDR3 is 16 residues long. Between the trimmed V and J ends, which lost 4 bases and 3 bases, there was a span of 15 bases.

J is TRBJ2-1 and V is TRBV7-3, with 13 bases lining up with TRBD2. Germline CDR1 reads SGHTA; CDR2 reads FQGTGA. Trimming cost V 6 bases and J 9 bases; bases outside gene matches: 5. The CDR3 spans 14 residues. The CDR3 region is CASSFRTSGSEQFF. The CDR3 bases are TGTGCCAGCAGTTTTAGGACTAGCGGGAGTGAGCAGTTCTTC.

This clone was detected only a few times. The chain carries TRBV25-1 and TRBJ2-7; TRBD2 is a possible D gene (6 bases). V gave up 6 bases and J gave up 0 bases, with 12 bases separating them. The CDR3 length is 14 residues. Germline V CDR1 and CDR2: MGHDK, SYGVNS. The CDR3 region has the DNA TGTGCCAGCAGGCGGGATGGGGGCTCCTACGAGCAGTACTTC. It codes for CASRRDGGSYEQYF.

The chain employs TRBV18 and TRBJ2-3, with 9 bases matching TRBD2. V shed 4 bases, J shed 4 bases, and the junction held 3 bases outside the gene matches. The CDR3 has 14 amino acids. From germline, CDR1 is KGHSH and CDR2 LQKENI. The CDR3 protein is CASSRRLAADTQYF. The CDR3 coding sequence is TGTGCCAGCTCACGAAGACTAGCGGCAGATACGCAGTATTTT.

This clone was detected a few times. The chain combines TRBV12-3 or TRBV12-4 with TRBJ1-1; the D gene is possibly TRBD1 (6 bases). The V gene lost 5 bases and the J gene lost 10 bases, with 14 bases spanning the gap. The CDR3 sequence is 12 residues long. The DNA for the CDR3 is TGTGCCAGCAGTCCCCGACAGGATGGAGCTTTCTTT. Amino acids: CASSPRQDGAFF.

The V call is TRBV5-8, the J call TRBJ2-1, with D perhaps matching TRBD2 (5 bases). The CDR3 runs to 15 residues. The germline gives CDR1 SGHTS, CDR2 YDEGEE. The V gene lost 3 bases and the J gene lost 0 bases, with 10 bases spanning the gap. The CDR3 sequence: CASSWRGNSYNEQFF. The CDR3 bases are TGTGCCAGCAGCTGGCGAGGGAACTCCTACAATGAGCAGTTCTTC.

Only a few counts were recorded for this clone. The chain carries TRBV5-4 and TRBJ1-6, with D maybe TRBD1 (5 bases). Germline loops: CDR1 SGHNT, CDR2 YYREEE (reference sequence). Trimming pared 1 base from V and 6 bases from J, leaving 11 bases between. The CDR3 extends over 15 amino acids. The CDR3 loop is CASSLYQGGNSPLHF. The CDR3, as DNA: TGTGCCAGCAGCTTGTACCAGGGAGGTAATTCACCCCTCCACTTT.

The J gene is TRBJ1-6, the V gene TRBV7-2, with 7 bases that match TRBD1. V lost 1 base and J lost 7; bases outside the gene matches: 10. CDR1 and CDR2 (germline): SGHTA, FQGNSA. CDR3 length equals 17 residues. This CDR3 reads CASSLGPGGISNSPLHF. The CDR3 DNA follows: TGTGCCAGCAGCTTAGGGCCAGGGGGAATTTCGAATTCACCCCTCCACTTT.

The CDR3 sequence is CASDRGWNTEAFF. The CDR3 region has the DNA TGTGCCAGCGACAGGGGCTGGAACACTGAAGCTTTCTTT. The chain employs TRBV6-5 and TRBJ1-1, with 8 bases identical to TRBD1. This CDR3 is built from 13 residues. Germline trimming cut 8 bases from V and 1 base from J; bases unmatched to any gene: 3. Germline V gene lookup returns CDR1 MNHEY and CDR2 SVGAGI.

V usage is TRBV27 and J usage is TRBJ1-5; no firm D call. The CDR3 is 13 amino acids. Germline V gives CDR1 MNHEY, CDR2 SMNVEV (reference sequence). V was pared by 6 bases and J by 9 bases, with 15 bases between. The CDR3 DNA follows: TGTGCCAGCAGAGACGGTAGGCCGGGGCCCCAGCATTTT. Protein sequence: CASRDGRPGPQHF.

The chain employs TRBV4-3 and TRBJ1-2; TRBD1 is a possible D gene (6 bases). Germline V CDR1 and CDR2: LGHNA, YSLEER. Deletions cut 0 bases from V and 8 bases from J, with 16 bases between. The CDR3 is 15 amino acids. In DNA, the CDR3 is TGCGCCAGCAGCCAAGACCACAGGGCTCCGGGCGGCTACACCTTC. It codes for CASSQDHRAPGGYTF.

This sequence joins TRBV5-4 and TRBJ2-1; 7 nucleotides match TRBD1. The V and J ends lost 4 bases and 0 bases, in that order; junction bases with no gene match: 7. Per germline, CDR1 SGHNT and CDR2 YYREEE (reference sequence). The CDR3 runs to 16 residues. The DNA of the CDR3 is TGTGCCAGCAGCCTCACCTCAGGGGGCTCCTACAATGAGCAGTTCTTC. Translated, it gives CASSLTSGGSYNEQFF. Supplemented by reference TRBV5-4 and TRBJ2-1, the full variable domain reads ETGVTQSPTHLIKTRGQQVTLRCSSQSGHNTVSWYQQALGQGPQFIFQYYREEENGRGNFPPRFSGLQFPNYSSELNVNALELDDSALYLCASSLTSGGSYNEQFFGPGTRLTVL.

The genes are TRBV4-3 and TRBJ1-5; D gene uncertain. Trimming removed 0 bases at V and 0 bases at J, with 12 bases between. CDR1 and CDR2 from the germline V gene are LGHNA and YSLEER. The CDR3 runs to 17 residues. The chain's CDR3 is CASSQDLPRYSNQPQHF. In DNA form, the CDR3 reads TGCGCCAGCAGCCAAGATCTACCCAGGTATAGCAATCAGCCCCAGCATTTT.

This clone was detected only once. This CDR3 is CASSHEQGPQYNEQFF. The CDR3 DNA sequence: TGCGCCAGCAGCCACGAACAGGGACCACAATACAATGAGCAGTTCTTC. This sequence joins TRBV4-1 and TRBJ2-1, with D tentatively TRBD1 (6 bases). This CDR3 comprises 16 residues. CDR1 and CDR2 from the germline V gene are MGHRA and YSYEKL. V dropped 3 bases and J dropped 4 bases, with 16 bases sitting between them.